The 20 T cell receptor beta chains below all came from one sample that was sequenced in a study of blood T cell repertoires in COVID-19. Clones were sequenced by immunoSEQ multiplex PCR, and TCRdb holds only the in-frame ones, with some missing. The sample holds about 180,000 clones, approximately 89% seen once. The sample consisted of peripheral blood. The receptor set was obtained from a man aged 40-55 years with active or convalescent COVID-19.

This rearrangement joins TRBV4-1 to TRBJ2-7; 9 nucleotides match TRBD1. The junction had 3 bases not matched to a gene; V was cut back by 1 base and J by 5 bases. This CDR3 is built from 14 residues. Germline V gene sequence: CDR1 MGHRA, CDR2 YSYEKL. The CDR3 DNA sequence: TGCGCCAGCAGCCAAGTACAGGGGGCGCACGAGCAGTACTTC. Amino acid sequence: CASSQVQGAHEQYF.

This clone was recorded once. The rearrangement joins TRBV6-5 to TRBJ2-7, with TRBD2 as a possible D gene (6 bases). The V gene's germline CDR1 is MNHEY and CDR2 SVGAGI. V lost 7 bases and J lost 3, with 13 bases in between. The CDR3 has 13 residues. In DNA form, the CDR3 reads TGTGCCAGCATCCCCGGGGGAAACTACGAGCAGTACTTC. Its protein is CASIPGGNYEQYF.

The rearrangement joins TRBV6-5 to TRBJ1-2, with 8 nucleotides matching TRBD1. The CDR3 is 15 residues long. The J segment lost 3 bases and the V segment lost 2 bases, leaving 5 bases of the junction unmatched. The germline CDR1 and CDR2 sequences are MNHEY and SVGAGI. The CDR3 loop reads CASSYQGAGDYGYTF. The CDR3 DNA is TGTGCCAGCAGTTACCAGGGGGCCGGGGACTATGGCTACACCTTC.

The chain recombines TRBV30 with TRBJ2-2; D remains ambiguous. The CDR3 has 11 amino acids. From germline, CDR1 is GTSNPN and CDR2 SVGIG (reference sequence). Trimming removed 2 bases at V and 7 bases at J, with 5 bases between. CDR3 protein: CAWSLSGELFF. The CDR3 coding sequence is TGTGCCTGGAGTCTGAGCGGGGAGCTGTTTTTT.

The chain recombines TRBV20-1 with TRBJ1-2, with a weak D call TRBD1 (6 bases). The CDR3 spans 14 residues. The germline V and J ends were trimmed by 3 bases and 7 bases, with 18 bases remaining between them. Germline V lookup: CDR1 DFQATT, CDR2 SNEGSKA (reference sequence). The CDR3 DNA is TGCAGTGCTAGTTCGGATCAGGGGTCTGCTGGCTACACCTTC. This translates into CSASSDQGSAGYTF.

V gene TRBV6-2 or TRBV6-3 combines with J gene TRBJ2-5, with 7 positions matching TRBD2. The CDR3 is 16 amino acids. Germline-derived CDR1 and CDR2 are MNHEY and SVGEGT. The J segment lost 0 bases and the V segment lost 7 bases, leaving 11 bases of the junction unmatched. As DNA, the CDR3 is TGTGCCAGCACCCCTTCCCTGCGGGGGTACCAAGAGACCCAGTACTTC. This translates into CASTPSLRGYQETQYF.

This rearrangement joins TRBV6-1 to TRBJ1-6; D unclear. This CDR3 has 14 amino acids. CDR1 MNHNS and CDR2 SASEGT come from the germline V gene. The V end lost 5 bases, the J end lost 6 bases, and 11 bases lay between the germline ends. In DNA, the CDR3 is TGTGCCAGCAGTTTGGAGTCCGGTAATTCACCCCTCCACTTT. This sequence encodes CASSLESGNSPLHF.

The rearrangement joins TRBV7-9 to TRBJ1-6; D remains unclear. The CDR3 has 15 amino acids. V was clipped by 3 bases and J by 7 bases, with 13 bases between them. Germline CDR1 and CDR2: SEHNR and FQNEAQ (reference sequence). The CDR3 here is CASSFLPGMNSPLHF. The CDR3 bases are TGTGCCAGCAGCTTTCTACCGGGGATGAATTCACCCCTCCACTTT.

The sample holds one count of this clone. V is TRBV19 and J is TRBJ1-3; 7 positions match TRBD1. Germline CDR1 is LNHDA and CDR2 is SQIVND (reference sequence). J lost 4 bases, V lost 5 bases, and 11 bases had no gene match. The CDR3 extends over 16 amino acids. The CDR3 spells CASSSNLGTAGNTIYF. The CDR3 DNA follows: TGTGCCAGTAGTTCCAACTTAGGGACAGCAGGAAACACCATATATTTT.

The CDR3 is CASSVGLAYEQYF. DNA of the CDR3: TGCGCCAGCAGCGTGGGACTAGCGTACGAGCAGTACTTC. The chain uses TRBV5-1 and TRBJ2-7; 10 positions match TRBD2. The ends lost 4 bases at V and 4 bases at J; junction bases unmatched: 2. The CDR3 consists of 13 residues. From germline, CDR1 is SGHRS and CDR2 YFSETQ.

The V call is TRBV19, the J call TRBJ1-5; no firm D call. The V and J ends lost 1 base and 2 bases respectively, with 3 bases between them. Germline loops: CDR1 LNHDA, CDR2 SQIVND (reference sequence). The CDR3 is made up of 13 amino acids. The CDR3 sequence: CASSIVGNQPQHF. The CDR3 bases are TGTGCCAGTAGTATAGTCGGCAATCAGCCCCAGCATTTT.

The chain couples TRBV30 to TRBJ1-1; 8 bases agree with TRBD1. The CDR3 is 16 residues long. V shed 3 bases and J 0 bases; nucleotides not matched to a gene: 9. Germline V gives CDR1 GTSNPN, CDR2 SVGIG (reference sequence). CDR3 sequence: CAWRGRTGKMNTEAFF. CDR3 DNA sequence: TGTGCCTGGAGGGGGAGGACAGGGAAGATGAACACTGAAGCTTTCTTT.

V usage is TRBV19 and J usage is TRBJ1-5, with D possibly TRBD1 on 5 matching bases. From germline, CDR1 is LNHDA and CDR2 SQIVND (reference sequence). This CDR3 comprises 13 residues. V lost 7 bases and J lost 1, with 8 bases in between. Here the CDR3 DNA reads TGTGCCAGTATGCGACAGAGCAATCAGCCCCAGCATTTT. Residues: CASMRQSNQPQHF.

The rearrangement uses TRBV12-3 or TRBV12-4 and TRBJ1-3; D remains unclear. Trimming took off 3 bases at V and 2 bases at J, with 2 bases between the two ends. The CDR3 runs 12 residues. CDR3 sequence reads: CASSFTGNTIYF. For the CDR3, the DNA is TGTGCCAGCAGTTTTACTGGAAACACCATATATTTT.

CDR3 amino acids: CASSQPAKSNNEKLFF. CDR3 DNA sequence: TGTGCCAGCAGCCAGCCTGCCAAAAGCAATAATGAAAAACTGTTTTTT. This chain joins TRBV4-2 and TRBJ1-4, with D hard to call. From germline, CDR1 is LGHNA and CDR2 YNFKEQ. This CDR3 region has 16 residues. V lost 3 bases and J 4 bases, leaving 15 bases between the germline ends.

The chain links TRBV7-3 to TRBJ1-1, with D tentatively TRBD1 (6 bases). V was shortened by 7 bases and J by 8 bases, with 11 bases between the two germline ends. In germline, CDR1 is SGHTA, CDR2 FQGTGA. This CDR3 is 11 amino acids long. The CDR3 coding sequence is TGTGCCAGCACCTCAGGGGCAGAAGCTTTCTTT. Protein: CASTSGAEAFF.

The V and J genes are TRBV9 and TRBJ1-1; D unresolved. Looked up from germline, CDR1 is SGDLS and CDR2 is YYNGEE. The ends were cut back, 1 base at V and 5 bases at J, with 15 bases in the middle. The CDR3 length is 15 residues. This CDR3 reads CASSVLSDMRTEAFF. The CDR3 DNA sequence: TGTGCCAGCAGCGTACTTTCGGATATGCGGACTGAAGCTTTCTTT. Supplemented by reference TRBV9 and TRBJ1-1, the full variable domain reads DSGVTQTPKHLITATGQRVTLRCSPRSGDLSVYWYQQSLDQGLQFLIQYYNGEERAKGNILERFSAQQFPDLHSELNLSSLELGDSALYFCASSVLSDMRTEAFFGQGTRLTVV.

The genes are TRBV27 and TRBJ2-7, with a possible D match to TRBD1 (6 bases). V was clipped by 4 bases and J by 1 base, with 11 bases between them. Germline CDR1 reads MNHEY; CDR2 reads SMNVEV (reference sequence). The CDR3 is made up of 14 amino acids. The chain's CDR3 is CASSSDRLSYEQYF. CDR3 in DNA: TGTGCCAGCAGTTCCGACAGGTTATCCTACGAGCAGTACTTC.

This clone has a single count. The genes are TRBV2 and TRBJ1-1, with 7 bases aligning to TRBD1. The germline V gene has CDR1 SNHLY and CDR2 FYNNEI. The CDR3 is 17 residues long. V gave up 2 bases and J gave up 0 bases; unmatched junction bases: 9. The chain's CDR3 is CASSENQGDIVNTEAFF. The CDR3 coding sequence is TGTGCCAGCAGTGAAAATCAGGGGGATATTGTGAACACTGAAGCTTTCTTT. Complete variable domain (other parts from reference TRBV2 and TRBJ1-1): EPEVTQTPSHQVTQMGQEVILRCVPISNHLYFYWYRQILGQKVEFLVSFYNNEISEKSEIFDDQFSVERPDGSNFTLKIRSTKLEDSAMYFCASSENQGDIVNTEAFFGQGTRLTVV.

The chain has TRBV5-4 and TRBJ2-1, with TRBD2 identical over 7 bases. After removal of 4 bases from V and 4 bases from J, the junction contained 11 bases not matched to a gene. The CDR3 loop spans 16 amino acids. The germline CDR1 and CDR2 sequences are SGHNT and YYREEE (reference sequence). The CDR3 sequence: CASSPPSSGVYNEQFF. Written as DNA, the CDR3 is TGTGCCAGCAGCCCACCGTCAAGCGGGGTTTACAATGAGCAGTTCTTC.